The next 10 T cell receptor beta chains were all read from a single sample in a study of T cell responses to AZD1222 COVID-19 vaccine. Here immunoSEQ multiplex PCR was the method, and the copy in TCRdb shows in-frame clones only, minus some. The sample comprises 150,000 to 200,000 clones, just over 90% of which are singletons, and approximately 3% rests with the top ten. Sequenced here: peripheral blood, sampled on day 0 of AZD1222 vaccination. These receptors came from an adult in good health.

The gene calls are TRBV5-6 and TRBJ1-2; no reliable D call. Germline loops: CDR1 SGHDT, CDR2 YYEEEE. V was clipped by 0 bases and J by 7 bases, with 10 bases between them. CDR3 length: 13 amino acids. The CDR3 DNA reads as TGTGCCAGCAGCTTGGCTGAGTCGGGTGGCTACACCTTC. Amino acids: CASSLAESGGYTF.

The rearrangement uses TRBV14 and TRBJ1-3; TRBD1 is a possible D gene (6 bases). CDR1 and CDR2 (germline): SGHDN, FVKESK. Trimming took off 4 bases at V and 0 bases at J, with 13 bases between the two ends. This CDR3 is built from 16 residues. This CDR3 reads CASSRPGGHSGNTIYF. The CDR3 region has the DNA TGTGCCAGCAGCCGTCCGGGGGGGCACTCTGGAAACACCATATATTTT.

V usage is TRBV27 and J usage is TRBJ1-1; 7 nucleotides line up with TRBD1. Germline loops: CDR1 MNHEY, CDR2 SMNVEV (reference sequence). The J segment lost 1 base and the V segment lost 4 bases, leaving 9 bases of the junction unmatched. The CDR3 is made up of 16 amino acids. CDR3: CASSSIRGQKNTEAFF. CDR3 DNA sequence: TGTGCCAGCAGTTCGATCCGGGGACAGAAGAACACTGAAGCTTTCTTT.

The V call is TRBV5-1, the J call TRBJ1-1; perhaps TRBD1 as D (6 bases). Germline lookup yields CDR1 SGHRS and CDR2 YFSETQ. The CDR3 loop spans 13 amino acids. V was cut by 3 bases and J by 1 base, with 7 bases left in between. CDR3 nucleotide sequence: TGCGCCAGCAGCTGGACAGCGAACACTGAAGCTTTCTTT. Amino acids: CASSWTANTEAFF.

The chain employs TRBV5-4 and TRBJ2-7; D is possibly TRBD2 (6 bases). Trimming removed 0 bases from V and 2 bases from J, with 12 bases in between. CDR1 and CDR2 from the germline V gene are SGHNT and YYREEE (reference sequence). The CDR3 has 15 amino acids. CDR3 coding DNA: TGTGCCAGCAGCTTGGAGGCAGGGAGGACCTACGAGCAGTACTTC. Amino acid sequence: CASSLEAGRTYEQYF.

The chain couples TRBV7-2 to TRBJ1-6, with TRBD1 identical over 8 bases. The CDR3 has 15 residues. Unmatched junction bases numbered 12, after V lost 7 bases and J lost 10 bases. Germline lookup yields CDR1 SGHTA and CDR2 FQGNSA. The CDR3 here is CASIPTGAGGSPLHF. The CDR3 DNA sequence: TGTGCCAGCATCCCGACAGGGGCAGGGGGGTCACCCCTCCACTTT.

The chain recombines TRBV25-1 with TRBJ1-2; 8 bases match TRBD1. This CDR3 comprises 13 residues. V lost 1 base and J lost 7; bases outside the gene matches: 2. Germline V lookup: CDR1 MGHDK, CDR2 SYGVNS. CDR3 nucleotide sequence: TGTGCCAGCAGTGAATCAGGGGGCAGTGGCTACACCTTC. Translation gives CASSESGGSGYTF.

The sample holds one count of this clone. CDR3 in amino acids: CASSVAPDGADTQYF. The CDR3 region has the DNA TGTGCCAGCAGCGTAGCACCTGACGGGGCAGATACGCAGTATTTT. The rearrangement links TRBV9 to TRBJ2-3, with D tentatively TRBD2 (5 bases). The CDR3 is 15 amino acids. Trimming cost V 0 bases and J 4 bases, with 12 bases left between them. Germline CDR1 SGDLS, CDR2 YYNGEE.

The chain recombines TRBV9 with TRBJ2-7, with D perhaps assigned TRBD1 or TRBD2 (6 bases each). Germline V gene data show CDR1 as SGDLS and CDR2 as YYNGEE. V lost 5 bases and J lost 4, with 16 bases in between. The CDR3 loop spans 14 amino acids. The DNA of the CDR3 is TGTGCCAGCAGTGCACTGGGGGGCAAATACGAGCAGTACTTC. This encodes CASSALGGKYEQYF.

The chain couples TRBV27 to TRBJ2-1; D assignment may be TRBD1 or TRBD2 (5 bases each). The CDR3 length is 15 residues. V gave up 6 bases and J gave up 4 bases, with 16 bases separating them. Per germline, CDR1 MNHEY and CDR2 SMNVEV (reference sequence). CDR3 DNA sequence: TGTGCCAGCAGCAAAATGGGACGGAGATACAATGAGCAGTTCTTC. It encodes CASSKMGRRYNEQFF.